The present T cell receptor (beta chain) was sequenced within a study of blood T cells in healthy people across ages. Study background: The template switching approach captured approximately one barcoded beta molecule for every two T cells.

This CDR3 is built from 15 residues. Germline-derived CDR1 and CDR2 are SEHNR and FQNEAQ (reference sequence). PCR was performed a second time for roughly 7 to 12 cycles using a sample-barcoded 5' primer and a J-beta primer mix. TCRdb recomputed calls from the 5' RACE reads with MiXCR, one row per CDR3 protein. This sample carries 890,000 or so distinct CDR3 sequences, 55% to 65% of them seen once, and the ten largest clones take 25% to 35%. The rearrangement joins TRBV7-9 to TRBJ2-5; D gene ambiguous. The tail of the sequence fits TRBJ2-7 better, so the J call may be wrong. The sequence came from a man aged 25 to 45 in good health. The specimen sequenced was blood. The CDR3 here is CASSHPKGPFYEQYF. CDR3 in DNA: TGTGCCAGCAGCCACCCTAAGGGCCCCTTCTACGAGCAGTACTTC.